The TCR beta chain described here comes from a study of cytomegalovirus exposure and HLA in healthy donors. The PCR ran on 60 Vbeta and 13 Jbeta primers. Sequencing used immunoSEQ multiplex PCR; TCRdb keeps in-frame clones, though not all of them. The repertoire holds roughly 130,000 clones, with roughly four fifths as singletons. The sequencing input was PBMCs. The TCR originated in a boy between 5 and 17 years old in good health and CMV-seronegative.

CDR3 sequence reads: CATPGAGGPGELFF. The CDR3 nucleotides are TGTGCCACCCCGGGGGCGGGAGGCCCCGGGGAGCTGTTTTTT. V usage is TRBV19 and J usage is TRBJ2-2; 8 bases are shared with TRBD2. Germline trimming cut 10 bases from V and 6 bases from J; bases unmatched to any gene: 10. The germline CDR1 and CDR2 sequences are LNHDA and SQIVND (reference sequence). This CDR3 is built from 14 residues.